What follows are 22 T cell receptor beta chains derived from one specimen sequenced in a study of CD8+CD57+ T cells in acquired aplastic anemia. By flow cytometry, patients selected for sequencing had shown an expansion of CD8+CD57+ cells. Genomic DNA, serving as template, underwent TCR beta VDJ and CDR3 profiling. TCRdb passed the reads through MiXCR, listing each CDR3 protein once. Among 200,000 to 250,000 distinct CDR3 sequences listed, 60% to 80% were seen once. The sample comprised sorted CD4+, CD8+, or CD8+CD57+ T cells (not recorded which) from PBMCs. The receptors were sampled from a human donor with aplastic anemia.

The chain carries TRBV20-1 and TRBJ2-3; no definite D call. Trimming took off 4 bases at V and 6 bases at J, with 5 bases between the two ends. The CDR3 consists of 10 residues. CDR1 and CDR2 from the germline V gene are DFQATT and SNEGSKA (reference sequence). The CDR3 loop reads CSAKTDTQYF. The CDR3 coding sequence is TGCAGTGCTAAGACGGATACGCAGTATTTT.

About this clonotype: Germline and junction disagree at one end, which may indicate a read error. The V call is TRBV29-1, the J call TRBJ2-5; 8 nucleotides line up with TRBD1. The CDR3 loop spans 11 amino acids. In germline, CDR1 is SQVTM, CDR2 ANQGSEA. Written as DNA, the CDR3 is TGCAGCGCGGACAGGGATGAGACCCAGCACTTC. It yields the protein CSADRDETQHF.

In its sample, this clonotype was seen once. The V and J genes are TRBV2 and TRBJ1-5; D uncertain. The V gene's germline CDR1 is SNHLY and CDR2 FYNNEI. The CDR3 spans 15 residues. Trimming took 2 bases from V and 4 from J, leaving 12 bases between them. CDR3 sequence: CASSEWGFGNQPQHF. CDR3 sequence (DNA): TGTGCCAGCAGTGAATGGGGTTTTGGGAATCAGCCCCAGCATTTT.

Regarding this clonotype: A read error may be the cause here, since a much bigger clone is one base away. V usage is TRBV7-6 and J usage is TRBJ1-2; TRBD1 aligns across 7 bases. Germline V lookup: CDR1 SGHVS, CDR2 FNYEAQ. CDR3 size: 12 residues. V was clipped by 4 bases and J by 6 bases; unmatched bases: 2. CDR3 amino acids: CASSSTGHGYTF. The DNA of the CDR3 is TGTGCCAGCAGCTCGACAGGGCATGGCTACACCTTC.

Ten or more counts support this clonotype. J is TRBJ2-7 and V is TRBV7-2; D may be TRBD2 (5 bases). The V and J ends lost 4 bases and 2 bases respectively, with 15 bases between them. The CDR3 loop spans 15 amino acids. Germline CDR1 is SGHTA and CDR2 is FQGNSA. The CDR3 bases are TGTGCCAGCAGCTACGGGCTAGCTAGTACCTACGAGCAGTACTTC. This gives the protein CASSYGLASTYEQYF.

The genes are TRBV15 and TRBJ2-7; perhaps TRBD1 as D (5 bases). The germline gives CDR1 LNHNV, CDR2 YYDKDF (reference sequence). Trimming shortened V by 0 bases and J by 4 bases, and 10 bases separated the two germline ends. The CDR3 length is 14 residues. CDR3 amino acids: CATSREGQGYEQYF. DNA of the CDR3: TGTGCCACCAGCAGAGAAGGGCAGGGATACGAGCAGTACTTC.

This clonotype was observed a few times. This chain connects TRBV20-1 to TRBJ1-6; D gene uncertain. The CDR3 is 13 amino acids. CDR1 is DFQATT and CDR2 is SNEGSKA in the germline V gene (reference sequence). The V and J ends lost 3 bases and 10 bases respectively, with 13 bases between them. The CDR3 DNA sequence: TGCAGTGCTAGTCGGGGTCTGCAGTCACCCCTCCACTTT. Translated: CSASRGLQSPLHF.

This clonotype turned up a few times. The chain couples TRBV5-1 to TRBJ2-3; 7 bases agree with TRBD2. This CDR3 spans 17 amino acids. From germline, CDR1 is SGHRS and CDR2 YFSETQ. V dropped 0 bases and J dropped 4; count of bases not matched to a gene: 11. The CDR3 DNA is TGCGCCAGCAGCTTGGTCGGCCGGCGGGAGTTGGCAGATACGCAGTATTTT. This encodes CASSLVGRRELADTQYF.

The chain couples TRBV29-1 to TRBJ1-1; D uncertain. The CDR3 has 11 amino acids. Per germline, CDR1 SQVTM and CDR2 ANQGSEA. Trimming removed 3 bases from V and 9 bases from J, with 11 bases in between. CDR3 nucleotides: TGCAGCGTTGAGGTACACGTTAAAGCTTTCTTT. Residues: CSVEVHVKAFF.

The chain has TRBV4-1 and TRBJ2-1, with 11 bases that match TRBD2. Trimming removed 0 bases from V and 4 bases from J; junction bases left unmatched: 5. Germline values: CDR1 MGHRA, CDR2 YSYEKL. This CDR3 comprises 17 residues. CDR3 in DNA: TGCGCCAGCAGCCAAGAGTACGGGACTAGCGGTTACAATGAGCAGTTCTTC. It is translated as CASSQEYGTSGYNEQFF.

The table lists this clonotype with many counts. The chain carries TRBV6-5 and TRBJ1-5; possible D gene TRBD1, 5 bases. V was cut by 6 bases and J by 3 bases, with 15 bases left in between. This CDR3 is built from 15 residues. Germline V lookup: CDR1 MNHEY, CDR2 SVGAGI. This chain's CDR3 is CASRQVGDDNQPQHF. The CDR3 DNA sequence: TGTGCCAGCAGGCAGGTAGGGGACGACAATCAGCCCCAGCATTTT.

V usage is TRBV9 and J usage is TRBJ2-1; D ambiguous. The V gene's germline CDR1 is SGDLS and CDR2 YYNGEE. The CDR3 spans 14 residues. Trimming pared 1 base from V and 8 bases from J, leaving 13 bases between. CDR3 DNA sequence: TGTGCCAGCAGCGTATCAACAACGGGCGATGAGCAGTTCTTC. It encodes CASSVSTTGDEQFF.

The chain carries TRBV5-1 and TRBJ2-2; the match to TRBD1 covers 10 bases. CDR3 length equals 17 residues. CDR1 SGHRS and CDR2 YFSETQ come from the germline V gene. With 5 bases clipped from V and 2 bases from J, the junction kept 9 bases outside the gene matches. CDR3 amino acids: CASRSGQGGGNTGELFF. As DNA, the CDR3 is TGCGCCAGCAGGTCCGGACAGGGGGGGGGAAACACCGGGGAGCTGTTTTTT.

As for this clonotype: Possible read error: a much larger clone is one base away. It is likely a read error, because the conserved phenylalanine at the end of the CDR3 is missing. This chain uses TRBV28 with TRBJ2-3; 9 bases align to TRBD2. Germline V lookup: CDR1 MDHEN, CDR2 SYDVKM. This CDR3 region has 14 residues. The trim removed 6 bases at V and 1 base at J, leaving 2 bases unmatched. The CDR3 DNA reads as TGTGCCAGCAGCCGGACTAGCGGCACAGATACGCAGTATTCT. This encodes CASSRTSGTDTQYS.

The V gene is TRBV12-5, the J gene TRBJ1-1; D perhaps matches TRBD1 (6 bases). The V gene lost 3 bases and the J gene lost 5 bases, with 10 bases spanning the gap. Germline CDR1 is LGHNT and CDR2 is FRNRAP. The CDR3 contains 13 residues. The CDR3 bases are TGTGCTAGTGGTTTCGCGGGGGCAACTGAAGCTTTCTTT. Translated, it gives CASGFAGATEAFF.

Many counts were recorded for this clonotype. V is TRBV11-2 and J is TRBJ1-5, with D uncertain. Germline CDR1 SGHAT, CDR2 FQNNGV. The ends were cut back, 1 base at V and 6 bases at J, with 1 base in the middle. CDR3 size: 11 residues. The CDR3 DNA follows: TGTGCCAGCAGCTTAGCTCAGCCCCAGCATTTT. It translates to CASSLAQPQHF.

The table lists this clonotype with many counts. CDR3 region: CASRAGTGIHEQYF. For the CDR3, the DNA is TGTGCCAGCAGGGCCGGGACAGGGATCCACGAGCAGTACTTC. J is TRBJ2-7 and V is TRBV5-6, with 9 bases that match TRBD1. V trimming: 5 bases; J trimming: 5 bases; junction bases outside the gene matches: 8. The CDR3 totals 14 residues. In germline, CDR1 is SGHDT, CDR2 YYEEEE.

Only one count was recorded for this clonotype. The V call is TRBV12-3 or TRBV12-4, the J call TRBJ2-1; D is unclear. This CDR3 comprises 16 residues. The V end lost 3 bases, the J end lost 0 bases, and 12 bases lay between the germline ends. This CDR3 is CASSFWQGNSYNEQFF. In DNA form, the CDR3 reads TGTGCCAGCAGTTTTTGGCAAGGCAACTCCTACAATGAGCAGTTCTTC.

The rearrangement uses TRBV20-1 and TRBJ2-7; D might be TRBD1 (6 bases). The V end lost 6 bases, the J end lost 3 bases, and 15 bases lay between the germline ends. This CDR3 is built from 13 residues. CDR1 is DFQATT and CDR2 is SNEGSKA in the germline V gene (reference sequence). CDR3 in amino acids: CSAPRVGGYEQYF. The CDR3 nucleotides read TGCAGTGCCCCCCGGGTAGGGGGCTACGAGCAGTACTTC.

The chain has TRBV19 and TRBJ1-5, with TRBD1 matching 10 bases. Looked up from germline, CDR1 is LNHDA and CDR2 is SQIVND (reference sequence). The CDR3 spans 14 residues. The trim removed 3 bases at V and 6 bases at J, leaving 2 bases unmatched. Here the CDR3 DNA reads TGTGCCAGTAGTATCAGGGACAGGGGTCAGCCCCAGCATTTT. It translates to CASSIRDRGQPQHF.

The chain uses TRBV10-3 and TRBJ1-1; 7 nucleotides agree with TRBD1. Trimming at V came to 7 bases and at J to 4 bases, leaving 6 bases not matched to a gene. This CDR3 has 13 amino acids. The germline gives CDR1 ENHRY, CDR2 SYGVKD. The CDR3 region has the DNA TGTGCCATCATTGCACAGGGGAGCACTGAAGCTTTCTTT. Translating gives CAIIAQGSTEAFF.

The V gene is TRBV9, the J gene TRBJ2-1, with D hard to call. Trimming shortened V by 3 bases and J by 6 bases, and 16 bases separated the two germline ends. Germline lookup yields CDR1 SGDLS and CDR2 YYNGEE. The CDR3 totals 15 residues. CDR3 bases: TGTGCCAGCAGCGCAGGTGCGATTGAGGTCAATGAGCAGTTCTTC. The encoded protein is CASSAGAIEVNEQFF.